This T cell receptor (beta chain) emerged from a study of cytomegalovirus exposure and HLA in healthy donors. The overall study: From donors who were HLA-typed, an early data release held approximately 91 million unique TCRs. Study conclusions and caveats: Rare sequences made up most TCRs, while some public TCRs were found in many donors.

In the PCR, 60 Vbeta and 13 Jbeta primers were used. Profiling relied on immunoSEQ multiplex PCR, and the TCRdb table lists in-frame clones only, not all of them. The table has roughly 160,000 clones, 60% to 80% seen once; the top ten hold over 1.3%. On this clone: What it binds is unknown.

The CDR3 is 14 amino acids. Trimming removed 1 base at V and 2 bases at J, with 6 bases between. CDR1 is LGHNA and CDR2 is YNFKEQ in the germline V gene. This chain links TRBV4-2 with TRBJ1-5; D uncertain. This TCR was sampled from a man aged 60 to 75 in good health and CMV-seronegative. Sample: PBMCs. The DNA for the CDR3 is TGTGCCAGCAGCCAAGGTCTAGGCAATCAGCCCCAGCATTTT. As protein: CASSQGLGNQPQHF.